A single sample gave rise to the 22 T cell receptor beta chains below, sequenced in a study of blood T cell repertoires in COVID-19. TCRdb's table, derived via immunoSEQ multiplex PCR, lists solely in-frame clones and lacks some. The data hold some 60,000 clones, with approximately 91% observed a single time. Sample: peripheral blood. The receptor source for this set is a human donor in a cohort sampled during active COVID-19.

This rearrangement joins TRBV11-3 to TRBJ1-2, with 8 bases aligning to TRBD1. This CDR3 is 15 amino acids long. The J segment lost 6 bases and the V segment lost 6 bases, leaving 12 bases of the junction unmatched. Germline V gives CDR1 SGHNT, CDR2 YENEEA. The CDR3 loop is CASRRLGTGDHGYTF. CDR3 DNA: TGTGCCAGCAGACGCCTCGGGACAGGAGACCATGGCTACACCTTC.

This sequence joins TRBV6-5 and TRBJ1-1; the D gene is possibly TRBD1 (6 bases). Germline lookup yields CDR1 MNHEY and CDR2 SVGAGI. The ends were cut back, 5 bases at V and 4 bases at J, with 17 bases in the middle. The CDR3 has 15 residues. The CDR3 DNA is TGTGCCAGCAGTCTTCTGGGGGCCCGGGTCACTGAAGCTTTCTTT. This encodes CASSLLGARVTEAFF.

The V gene is TRBV18, the J gene TRBJ1-1; D call uncertain. This CDR3 spans 13 amino acids. Germline V gene data show CDR1 as KGHSH and CDR2 as LQKENI. V was cut by 6 bases and J by 1 base, with 9 bases left in between. The CDR3 sequence is CASSLSENTEAFF. CDR3 nucleotide sequence: TGTGCCAGCTCCCTTTCAGAGAACACTGAAGCTTTCTTT. Supplemented by reference TRBV18 and TRBJ1-1, the full variable domain reads NAGVMQNPRHLVRRRGQEARLRCSPMKGHSHVYWYRQLPEEGLKFMVYLQKENIIDESGMPKERFSAEFPKEGPSILRIQQVVRGDSAAYFCASSLSENTEAFFGQGTRLTVV.

This clone was seen only once. V gene TRBV6-6 combines with J gene TRBJ2-1; 10 nucleotides align to TRBD1. V was clipped by 6 bases and J by 3 bases; unmatched bases: 2. Germline CDR1 and CDR2: MNHNY and SVGAGI (reference sequence). The CDR3 has 14 amino acids. The CDR3: CASRRDRGYNEQFF. Here the CDR3 DNA reads TGTGCCAGCAGGCGGGACAGGGGCTACAATGAGCAGTTCTTC.

This chain connects TRBV5-1 to TRBJ2-7; 7 bases agree with TRBD2. The junction had 7 bases not matched to a gene; V was cut back by 2 bases and J by 5 bases. The CDR3 totals 14 residues. CDR1 and CDR2 (germline): SGHRS, YFSETQ. The CDR3 sequence: CASSFRPGRDEQYF. The CDR3 nucleotides read TGCGCCAGCAGCTTCCGGCCAGGGAGGGACGAGCAGTACTTC. The variable domain in full, with the rest retrieved from reference TRBV5-1 and TRBJ2-7, is KAGVTQTPRYLIKTRGQQVTLSCSPISGHRSVSWYQQTPGQGLQFLFEYFSETQRNKGNFPGRFSGRQFSNSRSEMNVSTLELGDSALYLCASSFRPGRDEQYFGPGTRLTVT.

There are a few counts of this clone. The chain employs TRBV4-3 and TRBJ2-3; 8 nucleotides match TRBD1. The ends lost 4 bases at V and 1 base at J; junction bases unmatched: 7. The CDR3 loop spans 16 amino acids. Germline V CDR1 and CDR2: LGHNA, YSLEER. The CDR3 coding sequence is TGCGCCAGCAGCCTGCAGGGGGCCCCCGGCACAGATACGCAGTATTTT. Its protein product is CASSLQGAPGTDTQYF.

CDR3 amino acids: CASSPNTGVSETQYF. The CDR3, as DNA: TGTGCCAGCTCACCAAATACAGGAGTGAGTGAGACCCAGTACTTC. J is TRBJ2-5 and V is TRBV18, with a tentative D call TRBD1 (5 bases). Germline V lookup: CDR1 KGHSH, CDR2 LQKENI. V was pared by 2 bases and J by 5 bases, with 15 bases between. This CDR3 is built from 15 residues. Using reference TRBV18 and TRBJ2-5 for the parts outside the CDR3, the full variable domain is NAGVMQNPRHLVRRRGQEARLRCSPMKGHSHVYWYRQLPEEGLKFMVYLQKENIIDESGMPKERFSAEFPKEGPSILRIQQVVRGDSAAYFCASSPNTGVSETQYFGPGTRLLVL.

V usage is TRBV24-1 and J usage is TRBJ1-2; 8 positions agree with TRBD1. V gave up 1 base and J gave up 4 bases; unmatched junction bases: 7. Germline CDR1 is KGHDR and CDR2 is SFDVKD. The CDR3 length is 16 residues. CDR3 amino acids: CATSDFGTGGSYGYTF. The CDR3, as DNA: TGTGCCACCAGTGATTTCGGGACAGGTGGGAGCTATGGCTACACCTTC.

The chain is built from TRBV5-6 and TRBJ2-3; D is possibly TRBD1 (6 bases). Germline V gene data show CDR1 as SGHDT and CDR2 as YYEEEE. V shed 2 bases and J shed 3 bases, with 10 bases lying between them. There are 14 residues in the CDR3. The DNA of the CDR3 is TGTGCCAGCAGCTTTCAGGGGATGACAGATACGCAGTATTTT. The encoded protein is CASSFQGMTDTQYF.

J is TRBJ2-1 and V is TRBV6-5, with D unresolved. The germline V and J ends were trimmed by 2 bases and 2 bases, with 13 bases remaining between them. The CDR3 has 16 amino acids. Germline V CDR1 and CDR2: MNHEY, SVGAGI. Here the CDR3 DNA reads TGTGCCAGCAGTTACGACCGGCGGAGAACCTACAATGAGCAGTTCTTC. This encodes CASSYDRRRTYNEQFF.

The chain is built from TRBV10-3 and TRBJ1-2, with 9 bases that match TRBD1. Germline V gene data show CDR1 as ENHRY and CDR2 as SYGVKD. The CDR3 covers 13 residues. J was trimmed by 2 bases and V by 10 bases; bases with no gene match: 5. CDR3 bases: TGTGCCACCTGGACAGGGGAGAACTATGGCTACACCTTC. Protein sequence: CATWTGENYGYTF.

The count of this clone is one. The chain recombines TRBV4-3 with TRBJ2-7, with TRBD2 as a possible D gene (5 bases). The V end was cut by 0 bases, the J end by 9 bases, with 9 bases between. CDR1 is LGHNA and CDR2 is YSLEER in the germline V gene. There are 12 residues in the CDR3. In DNA form, the CDR3 reads TGCGCCAGCAGCCAAGATAGGCGGGTGCAGTACTTC. The encoded protein is CASSQDRRVQYF.

The chain carries TRBV5-4 and TRBJ1-2; TRBD1 aligns across 8 bases. V lost 3 bases, J lost 2 bases, and 3 bases stayed unmatched. Per germline, CDR1 SGHNT and CDR2 YYREEE (reference sequence). The CDR3 runs 14 residues. The CDR3 nucleotides read TGTGCCAGCAGCTGGGACAGGACCAACTATGGCTACACCTTC. Amino acid sequence: CASSWDRTNYGYTF. Full variable domain (remainder filled in from reference TRBV5-4 and TRBJ1-2): ETGVTQSPTHLIKTRGQQVTLRCSSQSGHNTVSWYQQALGQGPQFIFQYYREEENGRGNFPPRFSGLQFPNYSSELNVNALELDDSALYLCASSWDRTNYGYTFGSGTRLTVV.

This clone has only one observation. The chain combines TRBV7-8 with TRBJ2-1, with TRBD2 as a possible D gene (6 bases). Trimming shortened V by 4 bases and J by 4 bases, and 14 bases separated the two germline ends. The CDR3 is 15 residues long. CDR1 SGHVS and CDR2 FQNEAQ come from the germline V gene. The CDR3 spells CASSSRDSYYNEQFF. The CDR3 bases are TGTGCCAGCAGCTCTCGGGACTCCTATTACAATGAGCAGTTCTTC.

This clone appeared once. This rearrangement joins TRBV6-6 to TRBJ2-1; TRBD2 agrees at 12 bases. The germline CDR1 and CDR2 sequences are MNHNY and SVGAGI (reference sequence). There are 18 residues in the CDR3. The V and J ends lost 5 bases and 7 bases, in that order; junction bases with no gene match: 15. In DNA form, the CDR3 reads TGTGCCAGCAGTCGAAGGACTAGCGGGGCGGGGGTACATAATGAGCAGTTCTTC. It is translated as CASSRRTSGAGVHNEQFF.

J is TRBJ1-1 and V is TRBV5-1, with 7 bases that match TRBD1. CDR1 and CDR2 (germline): SGHRS, YFSETQ. The CDR3 totals 14 residues. V gave up 4 bases and J gave up 2 bases; unmatched junction bases: 5. The CDR3 DNA follows: TGCGCCAGCAGCCTCGACAGGGCTAACACTGAAGCTTTCTTT. Amino acid sequence: CASSLDRANTEAFF.

The CDR3 region is CASSQGSGNSPLHF. The CDR3 region has the DNA TGTGCCAGCAGCCAAGGCTCCGGGAATTCACCCCTCCACTTT. This chain joins TRBV3-1 (or the pseudogene TRBV3-2) and TRBJ1-6; D ambiguous. This CDR3 is 14 amino acids long. CDR1 is LGHDT, CDR2 YNNKEL, per germline (reference sequence). The V gene lost 1 base and the J gene lost 7 bases, with 8 bases spanning the gap.

V and J are TRBV28 and TRBJ2-7; TRBD1 aligns across 7 bases. This CDR3 is built from 13 residues. Germline loops: CDR1 MDHEN, CDR2 SYDVKM. The V and J ends lost 6 bases and 5 bases, in that order; junction bases with no gene match: 7. The DNA for the CDR3 is TGTGCCAGCAGCCTCGGGACAGATAACGAGCAGTACTTC. It yields the protein CASSLGTDNEQYF.

This clone was seen only once. The gene calls are TRBV7-7 and TRBJ2-2, with a tentative D call TRBD2 (7 bases). The CDR3 contains 12 residues. Between the trimmed V and J ends, which lost 11 bases and 4 bases, there was a span of 11 bases. CDR1 is SSHAT, CDR2 FNYEAQ, per germline (reference sequence). CDR3 residues: CAVGGGTGELFF. CDR3 DNA: TGTGCCGTAGGGGGGGGCACCGGGGAGCTGTTTTTT.

The chain uses TRBV5-1 and TRBJ2-7, with TRBD2 identical over 12 bases. This CDR3 spans 16 amino acids. Germline loops: CDR1 SGHRS, CDR2 YFSETQ. Trimming took 3 bases from V and 4 from J; bases not matched to a gene: 8. The CDR3 DNA follows: TGCGCCAGCAGCTCCCCGACTAGCGGGAGTGTTTACGAGCAGTACTTC. This gives the protein CASSSPTSGSVYEQYF. The entire variable domain, with the rest obtained from reference TRBV5-1 and TRBJ2-7, is as follows: KAGVTQTPRYLIKTRGQQVTLSCSPISGHRSVSWYQQTPGQGLQFLFEYFSETQRNKGNFPGRFSGRQFSNSRSEMNVSTLELGDSALYLCASSSPTSGSVYEQYFGPGTRLTVT.

The chain employs TRBV18 and TRBJ2-1; tentatively, D is TRBD2 (6 bases). The germline V gene encodes CDR1 KGHSH and CDR2 LQKENI. The CDR3 runs 17 residues. V was pared by 0 bases and J by 0 bases, with 12 bases between. CDR3 nucleotides: TGTGCCAGCTCACCACCAGCGGGCAGCAGCTCCTACAATGAGCAGTTCTTC. Translated, it gives CASSPPAGSSSYNEQFF.

The V gene is TRBV3-1 (or the pseudogene TRBV3-2), the J gene TRBJ2-6; D might be TRBD2 (6 bases). V lost 1 base and J 2 bases, leaving 9 bases between the germline ends. Germline assignment: CDR1 LGHDT and CDR2 YNNKEL (reference sequence). This CDR3 has 16 residues. The CDR3 is CASSQGSGAGANVLTF. As DNA, the CDR3 is TGTGCCAGCAGCCAAGGTTCGGGGGCTGGGGCCAACGTCCTGACTTTC.